The 8 T cell receptor beta chains presented below share a single source sample, sequenced in a study of blood T cell repertoires in COVID-19. Some clones are missing from TCRdb's copy, which holds only in-frame ones; the method was immunoSEQ multiplex PCR. The sample records roughly 100,000 clones, 81% being singletons. Sequences were obtained from peripheral blood. All receptors derive from a man at least 80 years old with COVID-19, enrolled during active disease.

This clone was seen a few times. The rearrangement joins TRBV5-4 to TRBJ2-7, with D perhaps TRBD2 (6 bases). The V gene lost 0 bases and the J gene lost 0 bases, with 13 bases spanning the gap. There are 16 residues in the CDR3. Germline CDR1 SGHNT, CDR2 YYREEE (reference sequence). The CDR3 region has the DNA TGTGCCAGCAGCTTGGGTAGCGGAGCTCTCTCCTACGAGCAGTACTTC. Amino acids: CASSLGSGALSYEQYF.

The genes are TRBV29-1 and TRBJ2-5; the match to TRBD1 covers 7 bases. The CDR3 contains 13 residues. V dropped 5 bases and J dropped 2; count of bases not matched to a gene: 5. CDR1 SQVTM and CDR2 ANQGSEA come from the germline V gene. CDR3 residues: CSVLKQGQETQYF. Written as DNA, the CDR3 is TGCAGCGTTTTAAAACAGGGGCAAGAGACCCAGTACTTC.

The chain carries TRBV5-1 and TRBJ1-6; no reliable D call. The CDR3 has 14 residues. Deletions cut 2 bases from V and 7 bases from J, with 10 bases between. Germline loops: CDR1 SGHRS, CDR2 YFSETQ. CDR3 DNA: TGCGCCAGCAGCTTACAGCCGAAAAATTCACCCCTCCACTTT. This codes for CASSLQPKNSPLHF.

Only one count was recorded for this clone. J is TRBJ2-5 and V is TRBV29-1, with 10 nucleotides matching TRBD1. Per the germline V gene, CDR1 is SQVTM and CDR2 is ANQGSEA. The CDR3 is made up of 14 amino acids. The V segment lost 0 bases and the J segment 4 bases; nucleotides outside the gene matches: 2. CDR3 residues: CSVEEGTGAETQYF. The CDR3 bases are TGCAGCGTTGAAGAGGGGACAGGGGCAGAGACCCAGTACTTC.

This chain links TRBV15 with TRBJ1-5, with 7 bases aligning to TRBD1. Per germline, CDR1 LNHNV and CDR2 YYDKDF (reference sequence). Trimming cost V 3 bases and J 6 bases; bases outside gene matches: 5. This CDR3 is 14 amino acids long. The CDR3 DNA reads TGTGCCACCAGCAGCATCACAGGGGCTCAGCCCCAGCATTTT. It specifies CATSSITGAQPQHF.

This clone was observed a few times. The chain carries TRBV11-2 and TRBJ2-7, with 8 positions matching TRBD2. CDR1 and CDR2 (germline): SGHAT, FQNNGV. The CDR3 consists of 14 residues. V dropped 4 bases and J dropped 5; count of bases not matched to a gene: 7. This CDR3 is CASSSGTGGHEQYF. CDR3 nucleotide sequence: TGTGCCAGCAGCTCGGGCACGGGAGGGCACGAGCAGTACTTC.

V and J are TRBV7-9 and TRBJ1-6; no clear D. V lost 5 bases and J lost 7, with 6 bases in between. Germline V CDR1 and CDR2: SEHNR, FQNEAQ (reference sequence). The CDR3 contains 12 residues. The CDR3 DNA reads TGTGCCAGCAGCCCGGGGAATTCACCCCTCCACTTT. As protein: CASSPGNSPLHF.

The V and J genes are TRBV6-4 and TRBJ1-1, with no clear D. CDR3 length: 13 residues. Deletions cut 5 bases from V and 4 bases from J, with 11 bases between. Germline values: CDR1 MRHNA, CDR2 SNTAGT. CDR3 sequence (DNA): TGTGCCAGCAGTCGGGAGGAGAGCACTGAAGCTTTCTTT. Its protein product is CASSREESTEAFF.